This T cell receptor beta chain was identified in a study of cytotoxic CD8 clonotypes in ibrutinib-treated CLL. The method was immunoSEQ multiplex PCR; TCRdb's version includes in-frame clones alone and lacks a portion of them. This sample yields fewer than 20,000 clones, of which about 70% are seen a single time; more than 25% belongs to the top ten. The CDR3 is 18 residues long. J gave up 4 bases and V 3 bases, and 9 bases lay outside the gene matches. Germline V CDR1 and CDR2: SGHTA, FQGNSA. This TCR was sampled from a human donor with chronic lymphocytic leukemia. Here the sequenced sample was PBMCs, taken after 12 months of ibrutinib treatment. The gene calls are TRBV7-2 and TRBJ2-6, with 10 bases that match TRBD1. CDR3 protein: CASSLSGQGLTGANVLTF. CDR3 nucleotides: TGTGCCAGCAGCTTGTCGGGACAGGGGCTGACCGGGGCCAACGTCCTGACTTTC.